The rows below give T cell receptor beta chains drawn from one sample of a study of blood T cell repertoires in COVID-19. Only in-frame clones appear in the TCRdb table, and some are missing; sequencing was by immunoSEQ multiplex PCR. The table lists tens of thousands of clones, 65% to 90% of them singletons. The sequenced sample was peripheral blood. Receptors were obtained from a man aged 35-49 years with acute or convalescent COVID-19. Each CDR3 is given with its conserved first and last residue.

j_call	v_call	cdr3_aa
TRBJ2-3	TRBV5-4	CASSPGLAGRTDTQYF
TRBJ1-1	TRBV2	CASSGTGGSTEAFF
TRBJ1-2	TRBV14	CASSRETGTDFIYGYTF
TRBJ1-4	TRBV5-6	CASSFRGFNEKLFF
TRBJ1-1	TRBV14	CASSPWDRRNTEAFF
TRBJ2-3	TRBV5-1	CASSLDGTGADTQYF
TRBJ1-6	TRBV19	CASSIRGPSASGSYNSPLHF
TRBJ2-5	TRBV30	CAWRDKETQYF
TRBJ1-5	TRBV4-1	CASSHETVSNQPQHF
TRBJ2-6	TRBV24-1	CATSDSGQAGANVLTF
TRBJ1-2	TRBV30	CACSRGFDYGYTF
TRBJ1-2	TRBV6-5	CASSPRQGYGYTF
TRBJ2-3	TRBV14	CASSQVGGADTQYF
TRBJ1-1	TRBV18	CASSPGQGVFAEAFF
TRBJ1-4	TRBV4-1	CASSQDREKLFF
TRBJ2-7	TRBV7-2	CASSQTGQAGEQYF
TRBJ2-5	TRBV19	CASSISGQGAQETQYF
TRBJ2-6	TRBV7-2	CASSRVLPGGANVLTF
TRBJ1-2	TRBV28	CASGSGGSRFGFTF
TRBJ1-1	TRBV4-1	CASSQRVQGITEAFF
TRBJ1-5	TRBV2	CASRGTLSNQPQHF
TRBJ2-3	TRBV6-5	CASSYSSTTDTQYF
TRBJ2-2	TRBV5-1	CASASTGGASGELFF
TRBJ2-5	TRBV19	CASRERPGGPLMETQYF
TRBJ2-2	TRBV6-6	CASSKGLVPPGELFF
TRBJ1-2	TRBV19	CASSILGGDYGYTF
TRBJ2-5	TRBV9	CASSLHASGQETQYF
TRBJ1-4	TRBV6-1	CASSVGSGQGREKLFF
TRBJ1-1	TRBV5-6	CASSLLMGLNTEAFF
TRBJ1-2	TRBV2	CASSAVQGSVTSGYTF
TRBJ2-2	TRBV3-1/TRBV3-2	CASSYREGGELFF
TRBJ1-2	TRBV28	CASSLPTQTGNGYTF
TRBJ2-5	TRBV6-5	CASSYGGSQETQYF
TRBJ2-7	TRBV3-1/TRBV3-2	CASSPGIGASGGYEQYF
TRBJ1-5	TRBV19	CASSIEPPRGNQPQHF
TRBJ2-2	TRBV4-1	CASSAWERLASTGELFF
TRBJ2-7	TRBV7-8	CASSSRTAYEQYF
TRBJ2-7	TRBV5-1	CASSVAGTDYYEQYF
TRBJ1-2	TRBV7-2	CASGDRPLTMGYTF
TRBJ2-7	TRBV2	CASSDQASLGYEQYF
TRBJ2-2	TRBV4-2	CASSQVRGSTGELFF
TRBJ1-2	TRBV19	CASSIRRQGDGYTF
TRBJ1-3	TRBV7-2	CASSLVRADTIYF
TRBJ2-3	TRBV6-2/TRBV6-3	CASSSRDRGTDTQYF
TRBJ2-2	TRBV11-2	CASSLEGGAGELFF
TRBJ1-2	TRBV6-5	CASSYSREPNYGYTF
TRBJ2-1	TRBV5-1	CASRVTGNNEQFF
TRBJ1-4	TRBV7-7	CASSPGQYEKLFF
TRBJ1-2	TRBV14	CASSHKGGAFGYTF
TRBJ2-7	TRBV4-1	CASSQDGPGEQYF
TRBJ1-1	TRBV28	CASSLHAPGRDTEAFF
TRBJ2-5	TRBV6-1	CASSEPGLAGEGETQYF
TRBJ2-3	TRBV24-1	CATSDPSGSSDTQYF
TRBJ1-1	TRBV10-3	CAIRRQGNTNTEAFF
TRBJ1-5	TRBV19	CASIGTGTGNQPQHF
TRBJ1-3	TRBV29-1	CSVEGLGGSGNTIYF
TRBJ1-1	TRBV7-8	CASGLRDRATEAFF
TRBJ2-2	TRBV5-4	CASSLWGTYTGELFF
TRBJ1-2	TRBV6-5	CASSYSRGGGYTF
TRBJ2-5	TRBV11-2	CASSPTTGLETQYF